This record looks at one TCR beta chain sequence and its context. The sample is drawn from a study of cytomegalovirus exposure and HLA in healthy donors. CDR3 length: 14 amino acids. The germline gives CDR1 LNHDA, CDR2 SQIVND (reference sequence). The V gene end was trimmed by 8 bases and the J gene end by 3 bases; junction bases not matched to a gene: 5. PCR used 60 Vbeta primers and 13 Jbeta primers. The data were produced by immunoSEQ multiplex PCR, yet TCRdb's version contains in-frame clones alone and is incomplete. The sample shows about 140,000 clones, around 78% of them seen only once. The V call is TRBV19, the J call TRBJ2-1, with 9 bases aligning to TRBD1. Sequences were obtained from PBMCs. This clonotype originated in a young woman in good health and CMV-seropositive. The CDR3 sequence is CASGDRDLYNEQFF. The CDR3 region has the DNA TGTGCCAGTGGGGACAGGGATCTCTACAATGAGCAGTTCTTC.